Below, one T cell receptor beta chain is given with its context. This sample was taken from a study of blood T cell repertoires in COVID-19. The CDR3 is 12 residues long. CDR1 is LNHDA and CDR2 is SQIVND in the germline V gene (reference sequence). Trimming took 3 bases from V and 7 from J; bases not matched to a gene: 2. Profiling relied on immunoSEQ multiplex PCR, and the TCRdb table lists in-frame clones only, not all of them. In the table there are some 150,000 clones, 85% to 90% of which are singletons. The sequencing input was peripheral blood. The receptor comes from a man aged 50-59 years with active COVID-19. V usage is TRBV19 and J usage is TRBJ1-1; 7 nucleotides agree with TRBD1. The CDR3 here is CASSMGQREAFF. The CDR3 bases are TGTGCCAGTAGTATGGGACAGCGTGAAGCTTTCTTT.